Presented here are 8 T cell receptor beta chains from one specimen sequenced in a study of blood T cell repertoires in COVID-19 (dated by TCRdb to the early 2020s). The protocol used for the library was the immunoSEQ multiplex PCR assay. TCRdb mirrors the immuneACCESS table, restricted to in-frame sequences. Some clones are absent from its copies; in checked studies, under half trace to an unresolved V gene, and the reason for the others is unknown. This sample has 250,000 to 300,000 clones in its table, and 88% of those were observed once. Together, the top ten hold around 1% of the sample. Material: PBMCs or T cells enriched from blood (not recorded which). These receptors were obtained from a woman aged 25 to 45 who had recovered from COVID-19.

V and J are TRBV4-1 and TRBJ1-2, with D possibly TRBD1 on 5 matching bases. Germline V gene sequence: CDR1 MGHRA, CDR2 YSYEKL. This CDR3 has 16 amino acids. V was pared by 4 bases and J by 4 bases, with 19 bases between. The DNA of the CDR3 is TGCGCCAGCAGCCCAGCGGGGGTGGGGGAAGCCTATGGCTACACCTTC. This sequence encodes CASSPAGVGEAYGYTF.

This chain uses TRBV18 with TRBJ2-2; tentatively, D is TRBD1 (6 bases). The V and J ends lost 3 bases and 0 bases respectively, with 8 bases between them. CDR3 size: 15 residues. Germline V gene data show CDR1 as KGHSH and CDR2 as LQKENI. CDR3 bases: TGTGCCAGCTCACCGCAGGGGTCGAACACCGGGGAGCTGTTTTTT. Its translation is CASSPQGSNTGELFF.

V usage is TRBV27 and J usage is TRBJ1-2, with 9 positions matching TRBD1. J gave up 4 bases and V 6 bases, and 6 bases lay outside the gene matches. From germline, CDR1 is MNHEY and CDR2 SMNVEV (reference sequence). CDR3 size: 14 residues. CDR3 amino acids: CASRRTGEFYGYTF. The CDR3 DNA is TGTGCCAGCAGACGGACAGGGGAGTTCTATGGCTACACCTTC.

The CDR3 here is CASSLGQGSGYTF. The CDR3, as DNA: TGCGCCAGCAGCTTGGGGCAGGGGAGCGGCTACACCTTC. The rearrangement links TRBV5-1 to TRBJ1-2; D may be TRBD1 (6 bases). CDR3 size: 13 residues. V lost 0 bases and J 8 bases, leaving 11 bases between the germline ends. CDR1 and CDR2 (germline): SGHRS, YFSETQ.

The chain uses TRBV7-3 and TRBJ1-1; D remains ambiguous. The CDR3 is 13 amino acids. CDR1 and CDR2 (germline): SGHTA, FQGTGA. V shed 5 bases and J shed 1 base, with 8 bases lying between them. This CDR3 is CASSDDTNTEAFF. CDR3 nucleotides: TGTGCCAGCAGCGATGACACGAACACTGAAGCTTTCTTT.

V gene TRBV5-1 combines with J gene TRBJ2-5; D gene uncertain. The V and J ends lost 0 bases and 1 base respectively, with 13 bases between them. Germline CDR1 and CDR2: SGHRS and YFSETQ. The CDR3 extends over 16 amino acids. CDR3 DNA: TGCGCCAGCAGCTTGGGTGCGGCGGCAGTCCAAGAGACCCAGTACTTC. The encoded protein is CASSLGAAAVQETQYF.

This clone showed up just once. The CDR3 region has the DNA TGTGCCAGCAGTTTAAGGGGCGGATCACCCCTCCACTTT. Protein: CASSLRGGSPLHF. V gene TRBV12-3 or TRBV12-4 combines with J gene TRBJ1-6; TRBD1 is a possible D gene (5 bases). V lost 2 bases to trimming and J lost 10 bases, with 9 bases between them. The CDR3 spans 13 residues.

V gene TRBV4-1 combines with J gene TRBJ2-1; TRBD2 matches at 15 bases. Trimming removed 2 bases from V and 3 bases from J; junction bases left unmatched: 11. Germline V gene lookup returns CDR1 MGHRA and CDR2 YSYEKL. The CDR3 has 20 residues. The CDR3 DNA is TGCGCCAGCAGCCAATATGCGGGACTAGCGGGGGGAATTAACTACAATGAGCAGTTCTTC. As protein: CASSQYAGLAGGINYNEQFF.